This is a list of T cell receptor beta chains from one sample in a study of somatic mutations in cytotoxic T cells in rheumatoid arthritis. Generated by immunoSEQ multiplex PCR, the TCRdb table keeps only in-frame clones and is missing some. The sample yields 2,100 or so clones, 85% seen once. The sample was CD8+ T cells sorted from blood. The receptors were gathered from a man in his fifties or sixties with rheumatoid arthritis. Each CDR3 is given with its conserved first and last residue. Fields, in order: J gene, D gene, V gene, clone size, CDR3 protein, CDR3 DNA. D genes are given only for firm matches. Rows may omit the clone size; those that give it use once, few, many or a size class.

j_call: TRBJ1-1; d_call: -; v_call: TRBV5-5; clone_size: -; cdr3_aa: CASSWGGTEAFF; cdr3_nt: TGTGCCAGCAGCTGGGGGGGGACTGAAGCTTTCTTT
j_call: TRBJ2-3; d_call: TRBD2; v_call: TRBV5-1; clone_size: -; cdr3_aa: CASSYSGVADTQYF; cdr3_nt: TGCGCCAGCAGCTATAGCGGGGTGGCAGATACGCAGTATTTT
j_call: TRBJ2-1; d_call: TRBD2; v_call: TRBV4-3; clone_size: -; cdr3_aa: CASSQEVGAGGNDEQFF; cdr3_nt: TGCGCCAGCAGCCAAGAAGTAGGAGCGGGGGGGAACGATGAGCAGTTCTTC
j_call: TRBJ1-6; d_call: TRBD1; v_call: TRBV19; clone_size: -; cdr3_aa: CASSDPGQGNSPLHF; cdr3_nt: TGTGCCAGTAGTGACCCGGGACAGGGGAATTCACCCCTCCACTTT
j_call: TRBJ2-7; d_call: -; v_call: TRBV11-2; clone_size: -; cdr3_aa: CASSLGGPDYEQYF; cdr3_nt: TGTGCCAGCAGCTTAGGAGGGCCGGACTACGAGCAGTACTTC
j_call: TRBJ2-5; d_call: -; v_call: TRBV2; clone_size: few; cdr3_aa: CASSEFTGTQETQYF; cdr3_nt: TGTGCCAGCAGTGAGTTTACAGGGACCCAAGAGACCCAGTACTTC
j_call: TRBJ2-3; d_call: -; v_call: TRBV19; clone_size: -; cdr3_aa: CASNPGGAADTQYF; cdr3_nt: TGTGCCAGTAACCCTGGAGGGGCTGCAGATACGCAGTATTTT
j_call: TRBJ2-7; d_call: TRBD1; v_call: TRBV4-1; clone_size: -; cdr3_aa: CASSQILGQGGSYEQYF; cdr3_nt: TGCGCCAGCAGCCAAATCTTGGGACAGGGAGGGAGTTACGAGCAGTACTTC
j_call: TRBJ2-1; d_call: -; v_call: TRBV27; clone_size: -; cdr3_aa: CASSPRFRVEQFF; cdr3_nt: TGTGCCAGCAGTCCCCGTTTCAGGGTTGAGCAGTTCTTC
j_call: TRBJ2-1; d_call: -; v_call: TRBV7-6; clone_size: few; cdr3_aa: CASSLSAMPEQFF; cdr3_nt: TGTGCCAGCAGCTTAAGCGCTATGCCTGAGCAGTTCTTC
j_call: TRBJ2-7; d_call: TRBD2; v_call: TRBV7-2; clone_size: -; cdr3_aa: CASSWTSGLEEYF; cdr3_nt: TGTGCTAGCAGTTGGACTAGCGGGTTGGAGGAGTACTTC
j_call: TRBJ1-1; d_call: TRBD1; v_call: TRBV19; clone_size: -; cdr3_aa: CASRGRFQGEMNTEAFF; cdr3_nt: TGTGCCAGCCGCGGCCGCTTCCAGGGGGAAATGAACACTGAAGCTTTCTTT
j_call: TRBJ2-1; d_call: TRBD2; v_call: TRBV4-1; clone_size: -; cdr3_aa: CASSPGLAGAGSYNEQFF; cdr3_nt: TGCGCCAGCAGCCCTGGACTAGCGGGGGCTGGGTCCTACAATGAGCAGTTCTTC
j_call: TRBJ1-5; d_call: -; v_call: TRBV19; clone_size: -; cdr3_aa: CASRTTDYSNQPQHF; cdr3_nt: TGTGCCAGTAGGACGACAGATTATAGCAATCAGCCCCAGCATTTT